The following is a T cell receptor (beta chain) sequence with its context. Its antigen has not been determined. No base-level quality is on record; no much larger clone is a single base apart. This sample is part of a study of long-term antiretroviral therapy in people with HIV (dated by TCRdb to between 2021 and 2023). Regarding the complete study: The earliest samples were collected about a decade before the 2015 WHO recommendation for immediate ART, when ART was typically delayed until CD4 counts fell. A total of roughly 200 cryopreserved PBMC samples came from 25 to 35 adults with confirmed HIV infection and were collected serially over a mean of roughly six years (range 1-12). Of the roughly 32 participants with HIV, eleven were female. A retrospective serial study tested whether ART initiation and durable HIV suppression were associated with changes in peripheral blood TRB repertoire composition and diversity. No cross-contamination during QIAcube processing was seen in test extractions of a monoclonal T-cell line run alongside roughly 35 polyclonal samples.

Broad study findings and their caveats: Because pre-ART samples had limited cell numbers, unsorted PBMC were profiled rather than sorted CD4+ and CD8+ T cells. Because PBMC availability was limited, only the TCR beta chain was sequenced, with no alpha chain pairing. Samples dated from about 2004 to 2018, and the ART regimens used may be less effective than current ones. No data were available on ART adherence, viral resistance or therapy changes, limiting inferences about post-ART repertoire changes. Narrower CDR3 length ranges were observed in HIV repertoires than in controls, and an antigen-experienced repertoire with only a slight naive shift after ART was suggested by the network structure. A significant increase in TRB diversity was found to be associated with ART initiation, although TRB diversity was observed to remain significantly below that of transplant donor controls even after long-term ART. Expanded TRB clones identified before ART initiation dominated the repertoire at all time points, although this dominance fluctuated and declined in many PLHIV after ART.

The immunoSEQ hsTCRB v3.0 assay was used at survey level resolution to sequence the TRB variable region. A depth of 40,000-50,000 T-cell genomes per sample was targeted for TRB sequencing. TRB libraries were pooled and sequenced on an Illumina MiSeq using a v3 150-cycle kit. In the authors' own workflow: Repertoire analysis was performed in R inside a reproducible Nextflow workflow that covered QC, data transformation and analysis. LymphoSeq2, an R package for AIRR-Seq data exploration, was used to implement custom analyses. A few samples that yielded fewer than 5000 total TRB sequences were excluded, so that more than 150 HIV repertoires were analyzed. Among the roughly 190 retained HIV repertoires, fewer than 65 were collected before ART initiation and roughly 130 after ART initiation. Repertoires were downsampled to 5000 TRB nucleotide sequences, with summary statistics averaged over 100 downsampling iterations. The analysis kept only TRB sequences whose CDR3 regions were at least seven amino acids long. Diversity was measured with a Shannon entropy-derived clonality score and the Gini coefficient. In the repertoire networks, any two of the top 5000 CDR3 amino acid sequences were linked whenever the two sequences differed by an edit distance of one. For TRB CDR3 amino acid sequences, GLIPH2 was used to predict antigen specificity groups and MHC restriction. Known CMV, EBV, HIV or tissue antigen associations were flagged by matching CDR3 amino acid sequences against VDJdb and McPAS-TCR. Pre-ART, post-ART and control groups were compared with Wilcoxon signed-rank tests and Holm-Bonferroni correction. The table comes from immuneACCESS by way of TCRdb, which keeps in-frame sequences with V and J called. Part of the clones is missing from these tables; in studies checked, under half for an unresolved V gene and the rest for unknown reasons. V and J calls and clone size come straight from that table; D and trimming were deduced from the DNA. In this sample the table shows about 16,000 clones, 75% to 85% of which occur a single time. The top ten constitute about 22% of the sample.

There are 15 amino acids in the CDR3, from cysteine to phenylalanine inclusive. The read is trimmed to its CDR3 DNA, 45 bases read in frame from base 1. V drops 0 bases and J drops 1 base, leaving 10 bases in between. The germline V gene sets CDR1 to MGHRA and CDR2 to YSYEKL. To be included, a participant needed at least one PBMC sample from before ART initiation plus at least two post-ART samples. Every participant with HIV received treatment in the United States of America. Before DNA extraction, cryopreserved samples of about 0.95-11 million PBMC were thawed and washed. At the time of the earliest PBMC sample, participants with HIV were aged between about 20 and 55 years. Each participant contributed PBMC samples from 1-4 timepoints before ART initiation and 2-8 timepoints after ART initiation, with a median of 7 samples. For every participant, serial HIV viral load, CD4+ T-cell count, ART history and demographic data were obtained. A Qiagen kit on a QIAcube was used to extract genomic DNA from unsorted PBMC, with samples processed in batches of 12.

The V gene is TRBV4-1 and the J gene is TRBJ2-7; the D gene is unclear. Sequenced here: unsorted PBMCs, sampled 2.1 years after starting antiretroviral therapy. The clonotype comes from a man aged 35 to 55 with HIV. This receptor carries the CDR3 CASSQDAPGSYEQYF. At the DNA level, the sequence is TGCGCCAGCAGCCAAGATGCACCAGGATCCTACGAGCAGTACTTC.